This T cell receptor (beta chain) emerged from a study of cytomegalovirus exposure and HLA in healthy donors. The study, taken as a whole, reports: Later analysis identified over 15,000 TCR beta sequences associated with HLA alleles, using a false discovery rate threshold of 0.05.

Both 60 Vbeta primers and 13 Jbeta primers went into the PCR. Generated by immunoSEQ multiplex PCR, the TCRdb table keeps only in-frame clones and is missing some. The sample lists about 160,000 clones, roughly four fifths occurring once. In its sample, this clone was seen a few times. What it recognizes is unknown. The germline gives CDR1 MDHEN, CDR2 SYDVKM. Trimming removed 6 bases at V and 3 bases at J, with 17 bases between. CDR3 length: 16 amino acids. The V and J genes are TRBV28 and TRBJ2-2, with D possibly being TRBD2 (6 bases). The sample taken for sequencing was PBMCs. The TCR sequence derives from a girl aged 2 to 9 in good health and CMV-seropositive. The CDR3 DNA follows: TGTGCCAGCAGGTTGGGTGGGCGGGGATACACCGGGGAGCTGTTTTTT. It translates to CASRLGGRGYTGELFF.